Listed below are T cell receptor beta chains from one sample, sequenced in a study of CD8+ T cells in alopecia areata. The data were produced by immunoSEQ multiplex PCR, yet TCRdb's version contains in-frame clones alone and is incomplete. The table lists about 120,000 clones, about 54% of them singletons. Sequencing used CD8+ T cells sorted from blood, obtained at week 4, from a patient treated with tofacitinib. The source of these receptors is a human donor with alopecia areata. The CDR3 runs from the conserved cysteine through the conserved F or W. Fields, in order: V gene, D gene, clone size, J gene, CDR3 protein, CDR3 DNA. D genes are given only for firm matches. Where a row states a size, it is once, few, many or the class of an expanded clone; other rows omit it.

V gene: TRBV13; D gene: TRBD1; clone size: NA; J gene: TRBJ1-4; CDR3 protein: CASSPGQGNEKLFF; CDR3 DNA: TGTGCCAGCAGTCCGGGACAGGGAAATGAAAAACTGTTTTTT
V gene: TRBV4-1; D gene: NA; clone size: NA; J gene: TRBJ1-4; CDR3 protein: CASSQEPGGEEKLFF; CDR3 DNA: TGCGCCAGCAGCCAAGAGCCAGGAGGGGAGGAAAAACTGTTTTTT
V gene: TRBV7-2; D gene: NA; clone size: few; J gene: TRBJ2-7; CDR3 protein: CASSPTPSYEQYF; CDR3 DNA: TGTGCCAGCAGCCCCACCCCGTCCTACGAGCAGTACTTC
V gene: TRBV29-1; D gene: TRBD1; clone size: NA; J gene: TRBJ2-3; CDR3 protein: CSAEGDRSTDTQYF; CDR3 DNA: TGCAGCGCCGAAGGGGACAGGAGCACAGATACGCAGTATTTT
V gene: TRBV30; D gene: TRBD1; clone size: NA; J gene: TRBJ2-5; CDR3 protein: CAWSVSTGEETQYF; CDR3 DNA: TGTGCCTGGAGTGTCAGTACAGGGGAAGAGACCCAGTACTTC
V gene: TRBV7-2; D gene: NA; clone size: few; J gene: TRBJ1-1; CDR3 protein: CASSRDTRTLNTEAFF; CDR3 DNA: TGTGCCAGCAGCAGGGACACCCGGACATTGAACACTGAAGCTTTCTTT
V gene: TRBV9; D gene: TRBD1; clone size: once; J gene: TRBJ2-5; CDR3 protein: CASSVEDRVGETQYF; CDR3 DNA: TGTGCCAGCAGCGTAGAGGACAGGGTGGGAGAGACCCAGTACTTC
V gene: TRBV29-1; D gene: TRBD1; clone size: NA; J gene: TRBJ1-2; CDR3 protein: CSTIPGGGEGYTF; CDR3 DNA: TGCAGCACAATCCCAGGGGGCGGAGAAGGCTACACCTTC
V gene: TRBV7-9; D gene: TRBD1; clone size: NA; J gene: TRBJ1-1; CDR3 protein: CASSFAGGTGGTEAFF; CDR3 DNA: TGTGCCAGCAGCTTCGCCGGCGGGACAGGGGGCACTGAAGCTTTCTTT
V gene: TRBV15; D gene: NA; clone size: NA; J gene: TRBJ2-5; CDR3 protein: CATSTSTANREPGTQYF; CDR3 DNA: TGTGCCACCAGCACTTCGACTGCCAATCGGGAACCAGGGACCCAGTACTTC
V gene: TRBV5-1; D gene: NA; clone size: NA; J gene: TRBJ2-1; CDR3 protein: CASSPTGGFYFNEQFF; CDR3 DNA: TGCGCCAGCAGCCCCACTGGGGGGTTCTATTTCAATGAGCAGTTCTTC
V gene: TRBV27; D gene: NA; clone size: NA; J gene: TRBJ1-1; CDR3 protein: CASSLRASNTEAFF; CDR3 DNA: TGTGCCAGCAGTTTACGTGCAAGCAACACTGAAGCTTTCTTT
V gene: TRBV5-4; D gene: TRBD2; clone size: NA; J gene: TRBJ2-7; CDR3 protein: CASSDRTSGEQYF; CDR3 DNA: TGTGCCAGCAGCGACCGGACTAGCGGTGAGCAGTACTTC
V gene: TRBV4-2; D gene: NA; clone size: NA; J gene: TRBJ2-3; CDR3 protein: CASSQGTDTDTQYF; CDR3 DNA: TGTGCCAGCAGCCAAGGGACAGATACAGATACGCAGTATTTT
V gene: TRBV27; D gene: TRBD2; clone size: NA; J gene: TRBJ2-1; CDR3 protein: CASRLTSGGGNEQFF; CDR3 DNA: TGTGCCAGCAGGCTCACTAGCGGGGGGGGAAATGAGCAGTTCTTC
V gene: TRBV7-8; D gene: NA; clone size: few; J gene: TRBJ2-1; CDR3 protein: CASSLPESYNEQFF; CDR3 DNA: TGTGCCAGCAGCTTACCGGAGTCCTACAATGAGCAGTTCTTC
V gene: TRBV13; D gene: TRBD1; clone size: NA; J gene: TRBJ2-7; CDR3 protein: CASSPGGQGASYEQYF; CDR3 DNA: TGTGCCAGCAGCCCAGGGGGGCAGGGGGCGTCTTACGAGCAGTACTTC
V gene: TRBV14; D gene: TRBD2; clone size: few; J gene: TRBJ2-5; CDR3 protein: CASSQTYGGSQETQYF; CDR3 DNA: TGTGCCAGCAGCCAAACCTACGGGGGGTCCCAAGAGACCCAGTACTTC
V gene: TRBV5-6; D gene: NA; clone size: NA; J gene: TRBJ2-1; CDR3 protein: CASSLVRNNEQFF; CDR3 DNA: TGTGCCAGCAGCTTGGTCAGAAACAATGAGCAGTTCTTC
V gene: TRBV2; D gene: TRBD2; clone size: NA; J gene: TRBJ2-1; CDR3 protein: CASSPYEDSGNEQFF; CDR3 DNA: TGTGCCAGCAGCCCGTATGAGGATAGCGGGAATGAGCAGTTCTTC
V gene: TRBV30; D gene: NA; clone size: NA; J gene: TRBJ1-1; CDR3 protein: CAWSVGPYTEAFF; CDR3 DNA: TGTGCCTGGAGTGTAGGGCCTTACACTGAAGCTTTCTTT
V gene: TRBV19; D gene: TRBD1; clone size: NA; J gene: TRBJ2-7; CDR3 protein: CASSVAGGWSYEQYF; CDR3 DNA: TGTGCCAGTAGTGTCGCAGGGGGCTGGTCCTACGAGCAGTACTTC
V gene: TRBV29-1; D gene: TRBD1; clone size: NA; J gene: TRBJ2-7; CDR3 protein: CSATTQGAYEQYF; CDR3 DNA: TGCAGCGCTACAACTCAGGGGGCCTACGAGCAGTACTTC
V gene: TRBV15; D gene: TRBD1; clone size: once; J gene: TRBJ2-7; CDR3 protein: CATSRLQGTYEQYF; CDR3 DNA: TGTGCCACCAGCAGATTACAGGGGACCTACGAGCAGTACTTC
V gene: TRBV4-1; D gene: NA; clone size: NA; J gene: TRBJ1-1; CDR3 protein: CASSQPPTHQAAFF; CDR3 DNA: TGCGCCAGCAGCCAGCCCCCGACCCATCAGGCGGCTTTCTTT
V gene: TRBV11-2; D gene: NA; clone size: NA; J gene: TRBJ2-7; CDR3 protein: CASSLGPPYEQYF; CDR3 DNA: TGTGCCAGCAGCTTAGGTCCCCCATACGAGCAGTACTTC
V gene: TRBV29-1; D gene: NA; clone size: few; J gene: TRBJ2-7; CDR3 protein: CSVDPGTSAYEQYF; CDR3 DNA: TGCAGCGTAGATCCCGGGACTTCGGCCTACGAGCAGTACTTC
V gene: TRBV29-1; D gene: NA; clone size: few; J gene: TRBJ2-3; CDR3 protein: CSVRGSESTDTQYF; CDR3 DNA: TGCAGCGTGAGGGGGTCAGAAAGCACAGATACGCAGTATTTT
V gene: TRBV30; D gene: NA; clone size: NA; J gene: TRBJ1-2; CDR3 protein: CACIERDGYTF; CDR3 DNA: TGTGCCTGCATTGAGCGGGATGGCTACACCTTC
V gene: TRBV2; D gene: NA; clone size: few; J gene: TRBJ2-1; CDR3 protein: CASSRRSNEQFF; CDR3 DNA: TGTGCCAGCAGCCGCAGGAGCAATGAGCAGTTCTTC
V gene: TRBV6-5; D gene: NA; clone size: NA; J gene: TRBJ2-5; CDR3 protein: CASSYEETQYF; CDR3 DNA: TGTGCCAGCAGTTACGAGGAGACCCAGTACTTC
V gene: TRBV4-3; D gene: NA; clone size: NA; J gene: TRBJ2-5; CDR3 protein: CASSQLGPGRLGVETQYF; CDR3 DNA: TGCGCCAGCAGCCAATTAGGCCCGGGCCGCCTGGGGGTGGAGACCCAGTACTTC
V gene: TRBV29-1; D gene: NA; clone size: few; J gene: TRBJ2-1; CDR3 protein: CSVEYNEQFF; CDR3 DNA: TGCAGCGTTGAATACAATGAGCAGTTCTTC
V gene: TRBV29-1; D gene: TRBD1; clone size: NA; J gene: TRBJ1-2; CDR3 protein: CSVVQGFGYTF; CDR3 DNA: TGCAGCGTTGTACAGGGGTTTGGCTACACCTTC
V gene: TRBV7-9; D gene: NA; clone size: NA; J gene: TRBJ2-6; CDR3 protein: CAARDAGANVLTF; CDR3 DNA: TGTGCCGCTCGGGACGCTGGGGCCAACGTCCTGACTTTC
V gene: TRBV15; D gene: NA; clone size: few; J gene: TRBJ2-7; CDR3 protein: CATSRGTVGSGEQYF; CDR3 DNA: TGTGCCACCAGCAGGGGAACGGTGGGGTCGGGCGAGCAGTACTTC
V gene: TRBV30; D gene: NA; clone size: NA; J gene: TRBJ2-2; CDR3 protein: CAWSVLTGELFF; CDR3 DNA: TGTGCCTGGAGTGTACTAACCGGGGAGCTGTTTTTT
V gene: TRBV11-2; D gene: NA; clone size: once; J gene: TRBJ1-1; CDR3 protein: CASSDSNEAFF; CDR3 DNA: TGTGCCAGCAGCGACTCGAATGAAGCTTTCTTT
V gene: TRBV5-1; D gene: TRBD2; clone size: NA; J gene: TRBJ2-3; CDR3 protein: CASSFATSGGASDTQYF; CDR3 DNA: TGCGCCAGCAGCTTTGCGACTAGCGGGGGGGCCTCAGATACGCAGTATTTT
V gene: TRBV6-4; D gene: NA; clone size: NA; J gene: TRBJ1-5; CDR3 protein: CASTPAPGAGNQPQHF; CDR3 DNA: TGTGCCAGCACCCCAGCGCCAGGGGCAGGCAATCAGCCCCAGCATTTT
V gene: TRBV13; D gene: TRBD1; clone size: NA; J gene: TRBJ1-6; CDR3 protein: CASSLAGTGLNF; CDR3 DNA: TGTGCCAGCAGCTTAGCAGGGACAGGGCTGAACTTT
V gene: TRBV30; D gene: NA; clone size: once; J gene: TRBJ2-7; CDR3 protein: CACLTSGEQYF; CDR3 DNA: TGTGCCTGTCTAACGTCCGGCGAGCAGTACTTC
V gene: TRBV7-6; D gene: NA; clone size: NA; J gene: TRBJ1-3; CDR3 protein: CASSVGNTIYF; CDR3 DNA: TGTGCCAGCAGCGTCGGAAACACCATATATTTT
V gene: TRBV2; D gene: NA; clone size: few; J gene: TRBJ2-7; CDR3 protein: CASESETAYEQYF; CDR3 DNA: TGTGCCAGCGAGTCAGAGACAGCGTACGAGCAGTACTTC
V gene: TRBV29-1; D gene: NA; clone size: NA; J gene: TRBJ2-5; CDR3 protein: CSVESNRAPETQYF; CDR3 DNA: TGCAGCGTTGAAAGTAACAGGGCTCCAGAAACCCAGTACTTC
V gene: TRBV9; D gene: TRBD1; clone size: NA; J gene: TRBJ1-2; CDR3 protein: CASSVAGDRADYGYTF; CDR3 DNA: TGTGCCAGCAGCGTAGCCGGGGACAGGGCGGACTATGGCTACACCTTC
V gene: TRBV5-4; D gene: NA; clone size: NA; J gene: TRBJ2-7; CDR3 protein: CASSLWGYDYEQYF; CDR3 DNA: TGTGCCAGCAGCTTGTGGGGGTATGACTACGAGCAGTACTTC
V gene: TRBV25-1; D gene: NA; clone size: few; J gene: TRBJ2-3; CDR3 protein: CASSEFRVGDTQYF; CDR3 DNA: TGTGCCAGCAGTGAATTCAGGGTAGGAGATACGCAGTATTTT
V gene: TRBV6-4; D gene: NA; clone size: NA; J gene: TRBJ1-5; CDR3 protein: CASSDNDAGPQHF; CDR3 DNA: TGTGCCAGCAGTGACAACGACGCGGGACCCCAGCATTTT
V gene: TRBV2; D gene: NA; clone size: NA; J gene: TRBJ1-1; CDR3 protein: CASGGRPNTEAFF; CDR3 DNA: TGTGCCAGCGGGGGGAGGCCGAACACTGAAGCTTTCTTT
V gene: TRBV7-6; D gene: TRBD1; clone size: few; J gene: TRBJ1-1; CDR3 protein: CASSLTGYTEAFF; CDR3 DNA: TGTGCCAGCAGCTTGACAGGGTACACTGAAGCTTTCTTT
V gene: TRBV29-1; D gene: TRBD2; clone size: few; J gene: TRBJ2-2; CDR3 protein: CSVEGEGSVAGELFF; CDR3 DNA: TGCAGCGTTGAGGGGGAGGGGAGTGTTGCCGGGGAGCTGTTTTTT
V gene: TRBV7-9; D gene: NA; clone size: NA; J gene: TRBJ1-1; CDR3 protein: CASSQRDPQGANTEAFF; CDR3 DNA: TGTGCCAGCAGCCAACGAGACCCCCAGGGCGCGAACACTGAAGCTTTCTTT
V gene: TRBV30; D gene: NA; clone size: NA; J gene: TRBJ1-5; CDR3 protein: CAWGMDNQPQHF; CDR3 DNA: TGTGCCTGGGGTATGGACAATCAGCCCCAGCATTTT
V gene: TRBV27; D gene: NA; clone size: NA; J gene: TRBJ2-5; CDR3 protein: CASRHGVQETQYF; CDR3 DNA: TGTGCCAGCCGCCACGGAGTCCAAGAGACCCAGTACTTC
V gene: TRBV7-6; D gene: NA; clone size: few; J gene: TRBJ2-7; CDR3 protein: CASSPGGGLGDEQYF; CDR3 DNA: TGTGCCAGCAGCCCAGGGGGGGGCCTGGGCGACGAGCAGTACTTC